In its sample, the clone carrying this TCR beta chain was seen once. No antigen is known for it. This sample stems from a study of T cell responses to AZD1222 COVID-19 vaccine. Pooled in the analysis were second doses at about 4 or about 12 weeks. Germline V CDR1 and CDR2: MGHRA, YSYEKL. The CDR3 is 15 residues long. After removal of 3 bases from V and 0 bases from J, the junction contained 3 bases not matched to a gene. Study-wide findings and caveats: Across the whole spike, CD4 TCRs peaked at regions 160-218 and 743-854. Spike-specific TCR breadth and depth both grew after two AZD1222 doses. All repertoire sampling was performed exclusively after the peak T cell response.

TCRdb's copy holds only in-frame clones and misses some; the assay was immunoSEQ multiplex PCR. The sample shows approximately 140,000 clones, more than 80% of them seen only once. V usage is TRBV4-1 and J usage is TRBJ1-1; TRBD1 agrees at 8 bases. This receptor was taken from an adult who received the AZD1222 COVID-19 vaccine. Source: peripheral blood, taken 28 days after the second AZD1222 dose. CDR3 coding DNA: TGCGCCAGCAGCCAGAGACAGGGGATGAACACTGAAGCTTTCTTT. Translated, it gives CASSQRQGMNTEAFF.